This TCR beta chain emerged from a study of cytomegalovirus exposure and HLA in healthy donors. There are 15 residues in the CDR3. CDR1 is MNHEY and CDR2 is SMNVEV in the germline V gene (reference sequence). The trim removed 4 bases at V and 4 bases at J, leaving 7 bases unmatched. The sample holds many counts of this clone. Profiling relied on immunoSEQ multiplex PCR, and the TCRdb table lists in-frame clones only, not all of them. This sample has about 400,000 clones, with about nine tenths found just once. The source of this sequence is a woman aged 18-30 years in good health and CMV-seronegative. The V call is TRBV27, the J call TRBJ1-2; 9 bases are a match to TRBD1. What was sequenced was PBMCs. The DNA of the CDR3 is TGTGCCAGCAGTTCCCGACAGGGGGGTAGCTATGGCTACACCTTC. It yields the protein CASSSRQGGSYGYTF.